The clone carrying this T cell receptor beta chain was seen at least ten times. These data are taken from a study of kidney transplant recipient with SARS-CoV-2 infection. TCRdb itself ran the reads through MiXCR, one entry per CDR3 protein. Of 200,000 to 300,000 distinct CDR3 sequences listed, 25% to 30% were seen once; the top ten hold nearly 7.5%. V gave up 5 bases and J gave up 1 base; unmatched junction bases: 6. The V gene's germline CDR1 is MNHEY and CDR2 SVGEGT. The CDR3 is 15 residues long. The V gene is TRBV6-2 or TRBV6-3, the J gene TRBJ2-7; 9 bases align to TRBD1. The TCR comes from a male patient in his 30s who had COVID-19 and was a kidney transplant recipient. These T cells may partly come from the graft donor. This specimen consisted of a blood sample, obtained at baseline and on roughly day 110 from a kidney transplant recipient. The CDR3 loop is CASSLDRGRSYEQYF. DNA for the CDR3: TGTGCCAGCAGTCTGGACAGGGGCAGGTCCTACGAGCAGTACTTC.